This paragraph covers one T cell receptor (beta chain) sequence. Looked up from germline, CDR1 is SGHRS and CDR2 is YFSETQ. The CDR3 extends over 14 amino acids. V trimming: 4 bases; J trimming: 8 bases; junction bases outside the gene matches: 11. Each sample yielded at least 6 million isolated PBMCs. This sample is part of a study of blood T cells in healthy people across ages. Alongside a J-beta primer mix, a sample-barcoded 5' primer served in a second PCR lasting roughly 6 to 11 cycles. Each CDR3 protein is one row after TCRdb ran MiXCR on the 5' RACE reads. This repertoire shows 600,000 to 1,000,000 distinct CDR3 sequences, approximately 25% found once; its top ten account for roughly 3.5%. This sample was shared with a second study, whose subject was T cells of mothers and their children. That paper states: There was no detection of any persistent microchimeric T cell clones.

This clonotype originated in a boy aged 5-17 years in good health. The sample taken for sequencing was blood. This rearrangement joins TRBV5-1 to TRBJ2-7, with 8 positions matching TRBD1. CDR3 in DNA: TGCGCCAGCAGCCCTATTTACACAGGGGGGCAGCAGTACTTC. As protein: CASSPIYTGGQQYF.